This TCR beta chain derives from a study of T cell repertoires in ileal Crohn's disease. Profiled with immunoSEQ multiplex PCR; TCRdb holds only in-frame clones, not every one. The table includes roughly 15,000 clones, roughly three quarters detected once. This CDR3 has 15 amino acids. V was clipped by 3 bases and J by 4 bases, with 13 bases between them. CDR1 and CDR2 from the germline V gene are SEHNR and FQNEAQ (reference sequence). This clone was counted only a few times. The antigen remains unidentified. Study outcomes and limitations: Every patient over 26.8% clonality showed endoscopic recurrence.

The V call is TRBV7-9, the J call TRBJ1-3; D unclear. The origin of this receptor is an adult with Crohn's disease. The specimen sequenced was ileal tissue. CDR3 residues: CASSFDEGSGNTIYF. DNA of the CDR3: TGTGCCAGCAGCTTTGACGAGGGATCCGGAAACACCATATATTTT.